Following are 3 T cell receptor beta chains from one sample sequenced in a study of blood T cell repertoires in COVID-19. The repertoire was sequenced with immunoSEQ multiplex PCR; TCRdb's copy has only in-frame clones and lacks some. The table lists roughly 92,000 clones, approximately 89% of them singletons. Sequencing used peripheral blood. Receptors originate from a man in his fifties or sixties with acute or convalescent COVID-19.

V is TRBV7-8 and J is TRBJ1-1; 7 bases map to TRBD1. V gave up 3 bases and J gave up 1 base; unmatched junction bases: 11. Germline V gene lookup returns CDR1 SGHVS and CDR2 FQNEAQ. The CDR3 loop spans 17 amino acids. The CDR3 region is CASSFFMWGQPNTEAFF. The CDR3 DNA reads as TGTGCCAGCAGCTTTTTTATGTGGGGACAGCCGAACACTGAAGCTTTCTTT.

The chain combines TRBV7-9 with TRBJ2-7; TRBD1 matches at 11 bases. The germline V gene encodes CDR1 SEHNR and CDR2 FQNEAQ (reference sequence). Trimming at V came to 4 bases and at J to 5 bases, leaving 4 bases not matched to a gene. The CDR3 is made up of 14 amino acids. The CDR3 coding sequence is TGTGCCAGCAGCTGGGGACAGGGGGGAGACGAGCAGTACTTC. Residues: CASSWGQGGDEQYF.

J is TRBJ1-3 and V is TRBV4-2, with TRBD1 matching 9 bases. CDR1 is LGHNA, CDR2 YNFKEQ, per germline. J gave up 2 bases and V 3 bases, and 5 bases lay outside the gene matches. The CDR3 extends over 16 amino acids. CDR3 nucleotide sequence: TGTGCCAGCAGCCAGGACGGGGACAGGGCTGGAAACACCATATATTTT. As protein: CASSQDGDRAGNTIYF.